This T cell receptor beta chain was recorded in a study of regulatory T cells in long-lasting Graves disease. Findings and limits, study-wide: Patients whose Graves' disease persisted exhibited lower TCR diversity than those newly diagnosed.

Both iRepertoire HTBI primers and Arm-PCR of CDR3 regions were used to build the TCR beta libraries. Via MiXCR, TCRdb re-called the multiplex PCR reads, giving one row per CDR3 protein. The data contain about 420,000 distinct CDR3 sequences, around a quarter of them singletons. As regards this clonotype: The target antigen is unknown.

This sample's time point: persistent/refractory GD, antithyroid drugs over 5 years with positive TRAb. Construction of the TCR library relied on RNA isolated from PBMCs. This sequence originates from a female donor with Graves disease. This sample comprised peripheral blood mononuclear cells (PBMCs), obtained when the disease was refractory, from a patient treated with antithyroid drugs.

The CDR3 DNA follows: TGTGCCAGCAGCCCAGGACAGGACCTGGTAGAACTGTTTTTT. Encoded protein: CASSPGQDLVELFF. V usage is TRBV4-2 and J usage is TRBJ1-4, with 7 bases fitting TRBD1. Looked up from germline, CDR1 is LGHNA and CDR2 is YNFKEQ. V trimming: 4 bases; J trimming: 12 bases; junction bases outside the gene matches: 11. The CDR3 has 14 amino acids.